One and the same sample provided the 13 T cell receptor beta chains below, sequenced in a study of cytomegalovirus exposure and HLA in healthy donors. PCR involved 60 Vbeta and 13 Jbeta primers. The protocol was immunoSEQ multiplex PCR, while the TCRdb copy is restricted to in-frame clones and leaves out a portion. The sample shows 150,000 to 160,000 clones, over 70% of them seen only once. Material for sequencing was PBMCs. The receptor set was obtained from a man aged 30 to 45 in good health and CMV-seronegative.

V and J are TRBV6-5 and TRBJ2-1; tentative D call: TRBD1 (5 bases). Trimming left V 2 bases short and J 7 bases short, with 15 bases between. Germline CDR1 MNHEY, CDR2 SVGAGI. There are 15 residues in the CDR3. Here the CDR3 DNA reads TGTGCCAGCAGTTACGAAGGGGCCCCAATTAATGAGCAGTTCTTC. It encodes CASSYEGAPINEQFF.

V and J are TRBV13 and TRBJ2-7, with 7 bases identical to TRBD1. Germline loops: CDR1 PRHDT, CDR2 FYEKMQ (reference sequence). The CDR3 extends over 12 amino acids. J gave up 5 bases and V 4 bases, and 2 bases lay outside the gene matches. This CDR3 is CASSSGQDEQYF. CDR3 sequence (DNA): TGTGCCAGCAGCTCCGGACAGGACGAGCAGTACTTC.

This clone was counted only a few times. The chain has TRBV6-1 and TRBJ2-7; 7 bases align to TRBD1. The length of the CDR3 is 14 residues. In germline, CDR1 is MNHNS, CDR2 SASEGT. J lost 0 bases, V lost 6 bases, and 5 bases had no gene match. CDR3 sequence: CASRSGTVSYEQYF. CDR3 in DNA: TGTGCCAGCAGGTCCGGGACAGTCTCCTACGAGCAGTACTTC.

This clone has a single count. The chain uses TRBV5-4 and TRBJ2-2; maybe TRBD2 (5 bases). This CDR3 contains 13 residues. Germline-derived CDR1 and CDR2 are SGHNT and YYREEE (reference sequence). Trimming shortened V by 2 bases and J by 10 bases, and 12 bases separated the two germline ends. CDR3 in DNA: TGTGCCAGCAGCTTAAACGTTCTAGCGGAGCTGTTTTTT. This gives the protein CASSLNVLAELFF.

J is TRBJ2-5 and V is TRBV11-2; 9 nucleotides match TRBD2. CDR1 and CDR2 (germline): SGHAT, FQNNGV. The V gene end was trimmed by 0 bases and the J gene end by 3 bases; junction bases not matched to a gene: 8. This CDR3 comprises 17 residues. This CDR3 is CASSLDVWAGGEETQYF. CDR3 coding DNA: TGTGCCAGCAGCTTAGATGTTTGGGCGGGGGGGGAAGAGACCCAGTACTTC.

This clone turned up a few times. This chain joins TRBV7-9 and TRBJ2-5, with 11 bases lining up with TRBD1. This CDR3 is built from 15 residues. V trimming: 5 bases; J trimming: 5 bases; junction bases outside the gene matches: 7. The germline V gene has CDR1 SEHNR and CDR2 FQNEAQ (reference sequence). CDR3 residues: CASSLTDRGQETQYF. In DNA, the CDR3 is TGTGCCAGCAGCCTTACGGACAGGGGGCAGGAGACCCAGTACTTC.

The V gene is TRBV6-6, the J gene TRBJ1-2, with 10 bases matching TRBD1. V was pared by 0 bases and J by 6 bases, with 4 bases of the junction left unmatched. Germline V gives CDR1 MNHNY, CDR2 SVGAGI (reference sequence). CDR3 length: 15 residues. The CDR3 nucleotides read TGTGCCAGCAGTTACTCGATAGACAGGGGGCATGGCTACACCTTC. Encoded protein: CASSYSIDRGHGYTF.

CDR3 nucleotide sequence: TGCGCCAGCAGCCAACAGGGGGAATTAACTGAAGCTTTCTTT. Protein sequence: CASSQQGELTEAFF. The chain is built from TRBV4-1 and TRBJ1-1; 7 bases fit TRBD1. The V gene's germline CDR1 is MGHRA and CDR2 YSYEKL. Trimming at V came to 2 bases and at J to 5 bases, leaving 5 bases not matched to a gene. CDR3 size: 14 residues.

This clone has only one observation. The V call is TRBV6-4, the J call TRBJ2-1, with TRBD2 matching over 8 bases. V gave up 4 bases and J gave up 8 bases; unmatched junction bases: 4. This CDR3 is 13 amino acids long. Germline V lookup: CDR1 MRHNA, CDR2 SNTAGT. DNA for the CDR3: TGTGCCAGCAGTGGCGGGGGGTTCGATGAGCAGTTCTTC. Translated: CASSGGGFDEQFF.

This clone appeared a few times. The V and J genes are TRBV27 and TRBJ2-6; no definite D call. This CDR3 spans 18 amino acids. From germline, CDR1 is MNHEY and CDR2 SMNVEV (reference sequence). Trimming shortened V by 1 base and J by 0 bases, and 13 bases separated the two germline ends. CDR3 protein: CASSLYGIPFSGANVLTF. The DNA for the CDR3 is TGTGCCAGCAGTTTATACGGTATCCCCTTCTCTGGGGCCAACGTCCTGACTTTC.

The chain links TRBV6-5 to TRBJ2-7, with TRBD1 matching over 7 bases. CDR3 length: 15 amino acids. V dropped 0 bases and J dropped 0; count of bases not matched to a gene: 2. Germline CDR1 is MNHEY and CDR2 is SVGAGI. The CDR3 loop is CASSYSGGASYEQYF. The CDR3 coding sequence is TGTGCCAGCAGTTACTCAGGGGGCGCCTCCTACGAGCAGTACTTC.

J is TRBJ2-6 and V is TRBV19; D is unclear. Trimming left V 5 bases short and J 0 bases short, with 8 bases between. Germline V gene data show CDR1 as LNHDA and CDR2 as SQIVND (reference sequence). This CDR3 is 15 amino acids long. CDR3 sequence: CASSVQISGANVLTF. CDR3 DNA: TGTGCCAGTAGTGTACAGATCTCTGGGGCCAACGTCCTGACTTTC.

The rearrangement joins TRBV20-1 to TRBJ2-5; TRBD2 aligns across 7 bases. Looked up from germline, CDR1 is DFQATT and CDR2 is SNEGSKA (reference sequence). CDR3 length equals 11 residues. Trimming cost V 5 bases and J 3 bases; bases outside gene matches: 0. The CDR3 DNA is TGCAGTGCTGCGGGGGAAGAGACCCAGTACTTC. It translates to CSAAGEETQYF.